This entry features one T cell receptor (beta chain) sequence. Sequencing was performed with immunoSEQ multiplex PCR; in TCRdb, only in-frame clones are kept and a portion is missing. The sample lists 80,000 or so clones, 94% occurring once. CDR3 length: 15 residues. Per the germline V gene, CDR1 is ENHRY and CDR2 is SYGVKD. Trimming took 0 bases from V and 8 from J; bases not matched to a gene: 7. This specimen belongs to a study of control samples from healthy donors and cancer patients. The chain links TRBV10-3 to TRBJ2-1, with 7 bases lining up with TRBD1. Sample: blood. The clonotype was recovered from a woman aged 40-49 years in good health. Written as DNA, the CDR3 is TGTGCCATCAGTGAGTCGGCAGGGGGTCGGGATGAGCAGTTCTTC. Translated, it gives CAISESAGGRDEQFF.